This TCR beta chain was captured by sequencing in a study of blood T cell repertoires in COVID-19. The CDR3 totals 18 residues. Germline V gene lookup returns CDR1 KGHSH and CDR2 LQKENI. V was shortened by 1 base and J by 0 bases, with 16 bases between the two germline ends. This clone was seen once. In the original analysis: Estimation of nucleated cell counts relied on the amplification of reference gene primers. Libraries were prepared by immunoSEQ multiplex PCR; TCRdb keeps only in-frame clonotypes and omits some of them. V, J and clone size are those of that table, while D and trimming were read from the DNA. The sample includes approximately 230,000 clones, about 90% seen only once; the top ten take about 6%. The participants were between roughly 18 and 90 years old and came from about two dozen US areas.

The chain carries TRBV18 and TRBJ1-3; D not resolved. The specimen was PBMCs or T cells enriched from blood (not recorded which). The sequence derives from a woman aged 25-40 years with acute COVID-19. The CDR3 nucleotides are TGTGCCAGCTCACCACTAGGTTTACACACTAACTCTGGAAACACCATATATTTT. This sequence encodes CASSPLGLHTNSGNTIYF. Together with reference TRBV18 and TRBJ1-3, the CDR3 gives the full variable domain: NAGVMQNPRHLVRRRGQEARLRCSPMKGHSHVYWYRQLPEEGLKFMVYLQKENIIDESGMPKERFSAEFPKEGPSILRIQQVVRGDSAAYFCASSPLGLHTNSGNTIYFGEGSWLTVV.